The text below deals with one T cell receptor (beta chain). The sample belongs to a study of blood T cell repertoires in COVID-19. Background on the study: The United States, Italy and Spain supplied acute and convalescent COVID-19 samples.

CDR1 is SGHDT, CDR2 YYEEEE, per germline. The CDR3 is 16 residues long. With 0 bases removed from V and 0 bases from J, the gap between germline ends came to 7 bases. Authors' data handling: Reference gene primer amplification gave estimated nucleated cell counts. TCRdb keeps only in-frame clones here, not all; method: immunoSEQ multiplex PCR. That table supplies the V and J calls and clone size; D and trimming were determined from the DNA. The sample has about 82,000 clones, 85% seen once. The chain recombines TRBV5-6 with TRBJ1-6, with D hard to call. The clonotype comes from a man older than 75 with active or convalescent COVID-19. The sequencing sample was made of peripheral blood. CDR3 in DNA: TGTGCCAGCAGCTTGGATACGGGCTCCTATAATTCACCCCTCCACTTT. It yields the protein CASSLDTGSYNSPLHF.